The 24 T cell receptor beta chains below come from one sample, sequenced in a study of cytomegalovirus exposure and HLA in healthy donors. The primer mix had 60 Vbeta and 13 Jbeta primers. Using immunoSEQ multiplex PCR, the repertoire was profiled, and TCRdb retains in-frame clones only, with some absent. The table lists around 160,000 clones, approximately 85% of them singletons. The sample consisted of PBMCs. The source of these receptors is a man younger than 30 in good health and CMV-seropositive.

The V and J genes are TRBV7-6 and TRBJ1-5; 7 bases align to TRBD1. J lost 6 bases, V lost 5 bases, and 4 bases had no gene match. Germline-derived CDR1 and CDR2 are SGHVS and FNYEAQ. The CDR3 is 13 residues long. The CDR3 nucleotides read TGTGCCAGCAGCCTGACAGGGACTCAGCCCCAGCATTTT. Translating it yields CASSLTGTQPQHF.

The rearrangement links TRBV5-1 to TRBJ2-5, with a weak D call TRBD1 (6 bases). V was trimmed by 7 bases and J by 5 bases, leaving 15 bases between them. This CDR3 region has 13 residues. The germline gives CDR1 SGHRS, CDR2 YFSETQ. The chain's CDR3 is CASYHRDGETQYF. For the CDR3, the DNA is TGCGCCAGCTACCACAGGGATGGGGAGACCCAGTACTTC.

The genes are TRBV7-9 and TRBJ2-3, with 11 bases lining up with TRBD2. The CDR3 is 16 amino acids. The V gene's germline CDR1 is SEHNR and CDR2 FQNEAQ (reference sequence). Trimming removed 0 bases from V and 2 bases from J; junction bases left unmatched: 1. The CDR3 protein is CASSLASGGATDTQYF. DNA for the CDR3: TGTGCCAGCAGCTTAGCTAGCGGGGGGGCCACAGATACGCAGTATTTT.

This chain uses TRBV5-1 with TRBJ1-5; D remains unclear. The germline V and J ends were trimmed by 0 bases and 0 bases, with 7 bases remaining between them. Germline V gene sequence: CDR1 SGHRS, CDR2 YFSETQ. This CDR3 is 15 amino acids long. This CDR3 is CASSLDGDSNQPQHF. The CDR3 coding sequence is TGCGCCAGCAGCTTGGACGGGGATAGCAATCAGCCCCAGCATTTT.

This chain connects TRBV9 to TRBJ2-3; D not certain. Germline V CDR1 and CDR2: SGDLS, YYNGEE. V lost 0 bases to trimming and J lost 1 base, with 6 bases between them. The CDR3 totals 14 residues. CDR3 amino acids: CASSVGLGTDTQYF. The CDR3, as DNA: TGTGCCAGCAGCGTAGGACTTGGCACAGATACGCAGTATTTT.

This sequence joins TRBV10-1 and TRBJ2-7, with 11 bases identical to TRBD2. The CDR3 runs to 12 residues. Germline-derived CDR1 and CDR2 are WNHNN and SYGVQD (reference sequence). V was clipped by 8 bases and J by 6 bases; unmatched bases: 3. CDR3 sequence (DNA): TGCGCCAGCGGAACTAGCGGGGGCGAGCAGTACTTC. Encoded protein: CASGTSGGEQYF.

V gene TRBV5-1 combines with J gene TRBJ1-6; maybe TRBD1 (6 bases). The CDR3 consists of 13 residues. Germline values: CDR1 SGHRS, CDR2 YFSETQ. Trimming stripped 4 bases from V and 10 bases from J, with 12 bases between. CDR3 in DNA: TGCGCCAGCAGCGAGGGGGGGTTGTCACCCCTCCACTTT. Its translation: CASSEGGLSPLHF. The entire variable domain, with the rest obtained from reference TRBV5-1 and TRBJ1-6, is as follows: KAGVTQTPRYLIKTRGQQVTLSCSPISGHRSVSWYQQTPGQGLQFLFEYFSETQRNKGNFPGRFSGRQFSNSRSEMNVSTLELGDSALYLCASSEGGLSPLHFGNGTRLTVT.

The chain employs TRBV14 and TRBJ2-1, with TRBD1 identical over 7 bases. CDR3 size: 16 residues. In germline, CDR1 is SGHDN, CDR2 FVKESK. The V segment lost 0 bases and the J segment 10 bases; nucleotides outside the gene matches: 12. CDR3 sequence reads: CASSQDYLGRDREQFF. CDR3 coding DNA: TGTGCCAGCAGCCAAGATTATCTCGGACGGGACAGAGAGCAGTTCTTC.

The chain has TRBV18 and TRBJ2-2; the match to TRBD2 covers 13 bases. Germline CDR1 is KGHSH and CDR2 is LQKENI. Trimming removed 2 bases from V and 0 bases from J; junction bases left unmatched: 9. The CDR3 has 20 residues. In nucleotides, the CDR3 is TGTGCCAGCTCACCATTAGCGAGACTAGCGGGGGGCTCGAACACCGGGGAGCTGTTTTTT. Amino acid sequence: CASSPLARLAGGSNTGELFF.

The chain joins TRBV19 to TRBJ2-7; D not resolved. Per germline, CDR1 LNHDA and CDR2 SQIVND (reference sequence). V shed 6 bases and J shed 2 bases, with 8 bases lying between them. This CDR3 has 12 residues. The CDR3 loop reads CASRDRAYEQYF. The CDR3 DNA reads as TGTGCCAGTAGGGATCGGGCCTACGAGCAGTACTTC.

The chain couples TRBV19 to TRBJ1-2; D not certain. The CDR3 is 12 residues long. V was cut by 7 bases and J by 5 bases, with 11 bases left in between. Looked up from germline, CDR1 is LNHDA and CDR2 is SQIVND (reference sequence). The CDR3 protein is CASKPGGYGYTF. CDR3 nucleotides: TGTGCCAGTAAACCAGGTGGATATGGCTACACCTTC.

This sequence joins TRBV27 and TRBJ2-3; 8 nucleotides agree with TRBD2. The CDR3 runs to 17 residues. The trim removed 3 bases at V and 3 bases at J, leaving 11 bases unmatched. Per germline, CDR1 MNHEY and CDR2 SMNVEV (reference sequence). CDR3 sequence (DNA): TGTGCCAGCAGTTTTGCCCCCCGGGCGGGGGGAACAGATACGCAGTATTTT. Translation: CASSFAPRAGGTDTQYF.

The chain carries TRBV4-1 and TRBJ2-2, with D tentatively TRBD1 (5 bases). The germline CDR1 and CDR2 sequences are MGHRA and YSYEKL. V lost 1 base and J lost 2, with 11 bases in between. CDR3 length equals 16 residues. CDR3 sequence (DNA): TGCGCCAGCAGCCAAGTGTCCAGGGTAAACACCGGGGAGCTGTTTTTT. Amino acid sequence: CASSQVSRVNTGELFF.

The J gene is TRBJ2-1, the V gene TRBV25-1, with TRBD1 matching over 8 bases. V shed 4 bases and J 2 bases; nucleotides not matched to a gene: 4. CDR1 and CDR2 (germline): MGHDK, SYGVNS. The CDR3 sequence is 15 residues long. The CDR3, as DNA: TGTGCCAGCAGTGGTCCGGGACAGGCCTACAATGAGCAGTTCTTC. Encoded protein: CASSGPGQAYNEQFF.

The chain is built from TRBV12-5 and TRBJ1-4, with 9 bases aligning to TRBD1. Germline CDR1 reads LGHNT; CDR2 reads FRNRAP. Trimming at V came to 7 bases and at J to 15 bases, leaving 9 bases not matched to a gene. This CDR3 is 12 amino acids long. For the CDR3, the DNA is TGTGCTAGTGAAGACAGGGGGACGATAATGTTTTTT. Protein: CASEDRGTIMFF. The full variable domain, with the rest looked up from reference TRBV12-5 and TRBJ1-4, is DARVTQTPRHKVTEMGQEVTMRCQPILGHNTVFWYRQTMMQGLELLAYFRNRAPLDDSGMPKDRFSAEMPDATLATLKIQPSEPRDSAVYFCASEDRGTIMFFGSGTQLSVL.

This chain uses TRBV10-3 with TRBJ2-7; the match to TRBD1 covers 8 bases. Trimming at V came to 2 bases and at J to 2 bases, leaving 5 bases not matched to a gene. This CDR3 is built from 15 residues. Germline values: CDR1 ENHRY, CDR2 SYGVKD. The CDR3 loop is CAISEGTGVTYEQYF. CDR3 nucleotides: TGTGCCATCAGTGAGGGGACAGGCGTTACCTACGAGCAGTACTTC.

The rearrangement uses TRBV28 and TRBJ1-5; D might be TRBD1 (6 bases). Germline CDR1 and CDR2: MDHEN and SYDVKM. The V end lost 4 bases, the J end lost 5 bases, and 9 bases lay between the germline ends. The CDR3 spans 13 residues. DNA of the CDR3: TGTGCCAGCAGTTGGACAGAGGATCAGCCCCAGCATTTT. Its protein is CASSWTEDQPQHF.

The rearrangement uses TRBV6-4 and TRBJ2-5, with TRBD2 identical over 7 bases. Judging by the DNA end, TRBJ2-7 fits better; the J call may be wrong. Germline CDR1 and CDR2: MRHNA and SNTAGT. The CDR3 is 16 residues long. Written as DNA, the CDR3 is TGTGCCAGCAGTGATATGGGAGGGGCCTTTTCCTACGAGCAGTACTTC. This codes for CASSDMGGAFSYEQYF.

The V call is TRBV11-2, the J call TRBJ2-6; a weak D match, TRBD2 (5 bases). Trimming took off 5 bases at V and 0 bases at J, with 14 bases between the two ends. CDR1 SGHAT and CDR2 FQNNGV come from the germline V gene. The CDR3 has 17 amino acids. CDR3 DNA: TGTGCCAGCAGCCTCCTGGACTCTAGCTCTGGGGCCAACGTCCTGACTTTC. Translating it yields CASSLLDSSSGANVLTF.

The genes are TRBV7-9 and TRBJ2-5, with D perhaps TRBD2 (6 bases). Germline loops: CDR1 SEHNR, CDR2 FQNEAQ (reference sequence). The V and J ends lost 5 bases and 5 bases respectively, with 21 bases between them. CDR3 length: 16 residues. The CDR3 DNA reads TGTGCCAGCAGCCCTGGCCCTTTCTCAGCGGGCGAGACCCAGTACTTC. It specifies CASSPGPFSAGETQYF.

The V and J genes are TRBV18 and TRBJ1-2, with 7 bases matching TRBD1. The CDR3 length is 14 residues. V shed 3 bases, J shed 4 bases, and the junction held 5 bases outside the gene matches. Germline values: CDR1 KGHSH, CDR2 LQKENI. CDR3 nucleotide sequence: TGTGCCAGCTCACCGGCAGGGGGTGCCTATGGCTACACCTTC. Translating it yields CASSPAGGAYGYTF.

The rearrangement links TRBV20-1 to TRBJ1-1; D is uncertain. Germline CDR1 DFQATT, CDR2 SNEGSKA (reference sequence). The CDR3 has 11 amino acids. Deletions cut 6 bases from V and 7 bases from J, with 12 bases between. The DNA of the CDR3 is TGCAGTGCACGGAGGACGAATGAAGCTTTCTTT. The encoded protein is CSARRTNEAFF.

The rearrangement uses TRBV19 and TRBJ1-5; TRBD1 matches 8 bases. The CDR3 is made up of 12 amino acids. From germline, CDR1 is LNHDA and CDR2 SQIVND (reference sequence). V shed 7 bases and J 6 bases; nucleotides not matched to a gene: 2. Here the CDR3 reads CASTGGGQPQHF. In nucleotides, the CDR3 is TGTGCCAGTACAGGGGGCGGTCAGCCCCAGCATTTT.

The CDR3 bases are TGCAGCGTTGAAGATCAGGGCAGTACCTACGAGCAGTACTTC. This sequence encodes CSVEDQGSTYEQYF. The rearrangement joins TRBV29-1 to TRBJ2-7; perhaps TRBD1 as D (5 bases). Germline V CDR1 and CDR2: SQVTM, ANQGSEA. The V gene lost 0 bases and the J gene lost 2 bases, with 11 bases spanning the gap. The CDR3 loop spans 14 amino acids.